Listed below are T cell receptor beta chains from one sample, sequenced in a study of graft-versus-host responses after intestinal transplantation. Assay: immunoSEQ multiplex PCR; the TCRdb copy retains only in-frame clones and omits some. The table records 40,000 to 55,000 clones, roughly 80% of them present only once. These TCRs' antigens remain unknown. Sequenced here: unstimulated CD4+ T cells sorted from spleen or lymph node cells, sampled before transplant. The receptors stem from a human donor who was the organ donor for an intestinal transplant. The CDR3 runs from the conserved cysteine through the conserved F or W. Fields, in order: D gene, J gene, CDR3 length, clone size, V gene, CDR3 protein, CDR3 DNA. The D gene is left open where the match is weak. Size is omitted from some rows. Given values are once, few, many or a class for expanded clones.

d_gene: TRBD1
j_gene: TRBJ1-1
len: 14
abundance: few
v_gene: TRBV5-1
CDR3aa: CASSLGQGATEAFF
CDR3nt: TGCGCCAGCAGCTTGGGACAGGGGGCCACTGAAGCTTTCTTT

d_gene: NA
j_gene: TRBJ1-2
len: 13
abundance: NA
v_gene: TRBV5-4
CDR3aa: CASSLDGRNGYTF
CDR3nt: TGTGCCAGCAGCTTGGACGGGAGGAATGGCTACACCTTC

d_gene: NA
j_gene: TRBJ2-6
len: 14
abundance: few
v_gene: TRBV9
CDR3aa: CASSVDSGANVLTF
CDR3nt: TGTGCCAGCAGCGTAGACTCTGGGGCCAACGTCCTGACTTTC

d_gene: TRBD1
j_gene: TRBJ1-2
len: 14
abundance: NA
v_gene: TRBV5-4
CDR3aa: CASSSVGQGSGYTF
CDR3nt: TGTGCCAGCAGCTCCGTGGGACAGGGATCCGGCTACACCTTC

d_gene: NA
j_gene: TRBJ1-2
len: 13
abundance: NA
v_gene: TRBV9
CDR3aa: CASSVGGPGGYTF
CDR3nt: TGTGCCAGCAGCGTAGGGGGCCCGGGTGGCTACACCTTC

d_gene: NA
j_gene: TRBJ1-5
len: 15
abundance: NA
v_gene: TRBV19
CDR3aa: CASRDRGSSNQPQHF
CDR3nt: TGTGCCAGTAGAGATCGGGGTTCAAGCAATCAGCCCCAGCATTTT

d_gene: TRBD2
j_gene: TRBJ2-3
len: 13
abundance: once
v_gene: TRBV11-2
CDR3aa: CASRLAGTDTQYF
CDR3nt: TGTGCCAGCAGACTAGCGGGGACAGATACGCAGTATTTT

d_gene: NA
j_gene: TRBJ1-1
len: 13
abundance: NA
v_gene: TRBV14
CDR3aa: CASSQGGSTEAFF
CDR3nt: TGTGCCAGCAGCCAAGGAGGGAGCACTGAAGCTTTCTTT

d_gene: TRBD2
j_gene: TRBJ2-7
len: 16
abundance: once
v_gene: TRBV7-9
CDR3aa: CASSLEAAGASYEQYF
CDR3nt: TGTGCCAGCAGCTTAGAGGCAGCGGGGGCCTCCTACGAGCAGTACTTC

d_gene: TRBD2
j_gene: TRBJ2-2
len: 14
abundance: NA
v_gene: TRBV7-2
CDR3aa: CASSLSGGAGELFF
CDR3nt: TGTGCCAGCAGCTTAAGCGGGGGGGCCGGGGAGCTGTTTTTT

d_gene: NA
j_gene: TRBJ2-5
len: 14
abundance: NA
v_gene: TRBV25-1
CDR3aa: CASSEFTPQETQYF
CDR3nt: TGTGCCAGCAGTGAATTTACACCCCAAGAGACCCAGTACTTC

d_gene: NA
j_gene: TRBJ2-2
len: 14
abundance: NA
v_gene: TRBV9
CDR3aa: CASSPQTSPGELFF
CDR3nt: TGTGCCAGCAGCCCCCAGACTAGTCCCGGGGAGCTGTTTTTT

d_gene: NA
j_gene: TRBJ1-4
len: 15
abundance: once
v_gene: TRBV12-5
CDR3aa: CASGLGRGDNEKLFF
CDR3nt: TGTGCTAGTGGTTTGGGGAGAGGGGATAATGAAAAACTGTTTTTT

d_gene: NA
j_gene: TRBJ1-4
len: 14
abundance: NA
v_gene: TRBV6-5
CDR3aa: CASSYGTVNEKLFF
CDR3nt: TGTGCCAGCAGTTACGGGACGGTTAATGAAAAACTGTTTTTT

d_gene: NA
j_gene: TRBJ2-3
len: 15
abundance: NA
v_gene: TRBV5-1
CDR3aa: CASSLLGGSTDTQYF
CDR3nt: TGCGCCAGCAGCTTGCTTGGGGGGAGCACAGATACGCAGTATTTT

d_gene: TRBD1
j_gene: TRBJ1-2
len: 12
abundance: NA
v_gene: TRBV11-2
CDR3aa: CASSFTGGGYTF
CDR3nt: TGTGCCAGCAGCTTTACAGGGGGCGGCTACACCTTC

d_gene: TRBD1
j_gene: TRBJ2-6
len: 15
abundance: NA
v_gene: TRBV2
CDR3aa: CASSEDRPGANVLTF
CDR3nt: TGTGCCAGCAGCGAGGACAGGCCTGGGGCCAACGTCCTGACTTTC

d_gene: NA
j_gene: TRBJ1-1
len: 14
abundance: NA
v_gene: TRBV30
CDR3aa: CAWSFWVAGTEAFF
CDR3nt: TGTGCCTGGAGTTTTTGGGTGGCTGGGACTGAAGCTTTCTTT

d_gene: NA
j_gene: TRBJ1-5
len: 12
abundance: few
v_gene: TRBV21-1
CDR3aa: CASIESNQPQHF
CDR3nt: TGTGCCAGCATAGAGAGCAATCAGCCCCAGCATTTT

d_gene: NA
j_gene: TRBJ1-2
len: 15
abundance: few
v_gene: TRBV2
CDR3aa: CASSEWGGKGYGYTF
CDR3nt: TGTGCCAGCAGTGAGTGGGGGGGCAAGGGCTATGGCTACACCTTC